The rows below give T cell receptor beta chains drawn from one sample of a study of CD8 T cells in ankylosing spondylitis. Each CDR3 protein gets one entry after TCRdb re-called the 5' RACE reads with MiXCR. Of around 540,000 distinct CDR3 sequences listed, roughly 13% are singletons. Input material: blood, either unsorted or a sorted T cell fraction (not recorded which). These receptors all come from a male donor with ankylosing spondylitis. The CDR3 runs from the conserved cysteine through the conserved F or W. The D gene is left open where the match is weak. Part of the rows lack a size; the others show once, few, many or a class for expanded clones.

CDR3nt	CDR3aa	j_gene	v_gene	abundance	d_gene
TGTGCCACCAGGGAAGACAGGGGCGCCTACGAGCAGTACTTC	CATREDRGAYEQYF	TRBJ2-7	TRBV15	few	TRBD1
TGTGCCAGCAGTGAACTCCTGTCGAACTTTAATGAAAAACTGTTTTTT	CASSELLSNFNEKLFF	TRBJ1-4	TRBV6-1	.	.
TGTGCCAGCAGTGGTCTGCGGACCGACTCTGGAAACACCATATATTTT	CASSGLRTDSGNTIYF	TRBJ1-3	TRBV25-1	few	.
TGTGCCAGCAGCTCCTGGACGGGTAATGAGCAGTTCTTC	CASSSWTGNEQFF	TRBJ2-1	TRBV7-9	few	.
TGTGCCAGCAGCCCTCCCGGGACATTATCTGGAAACACCATATATTTT	CASSPPGTLSGNTIYF	TRBJ1-3	TRBV7-2	few	.
TGCAGTGCTAGAGATGAGGGAAGAAAGTACAATGAGCAGTTCTTC	CSARDEGRKYNEQFF	TRBJ2-1	TRBV20-1	.	.
TGTGCCAGCTCACCAACCGTCTCTGGGGCCAACGTCCTGACTTTC	CASSPTVSGANVLTF	TRBJ2-6	TRBV18	few	.
TGTGCCATCAGTGAGTCGATTGGGACTAGCAGGAGAGAGACCCAGTACTTC	CAISESIGTSRRETQYF	TRBJ2-5	TRBV10-3	.	TRBD2
TGTGCCAGCAGGGCGGACGGGGAGATTTACTACGAGCAGTACTTC	CASRADGEIYYEQYF	TRBJ2-7	TRBV2	.	.
TGTGCCATCAGTGAGTCTGGGGGTTTGGATTCACCCCTCCACTTT	CAISESGGLDSPLHF	TRBJ1-6	TRBV10-3	few	.
TGTGCCAGCAGCCACAACGGGGTCGAGCAGTACTTC	CASSHNGVEQYF	TRBJ2-7	TRBV3-1	.	.
TGTGCCAGCAGCAAACGGCTAGCGGCGATCACAGATACGCAGTATTTT	CASSKRLAAITDTQYF	TRBJ2-3	TRBV12-3/TRBV12-4	.	TRBD2
TGTGCCAGCAGCTGGGGGGACAGGGACACAGATACGCAGTATTTT	CASSWGDRDTDTQYF	TRBJ2-3	TRBV7-2	few	TRBD1
TGTGCCAGCAGCCGCGGGAAAGGACTTCACACCGGGGAGCTGTTTTTT	CASSRGKGLHTGELFF	TRBJ2-2	TRBV12-3/TRBV12-4	few	.
TGTGCCAGCAGTGAAGCTTGGGGGGCAGGGGACATTCAGTACTTC	CASSEAWGAGDIQYF	TRBJ2-4	TRBV6-1	.	.
TGTGCCAGCAGCGAGACTAGCGGGGACTACAATGAGCAGTTCTTC	CASSETSGDYNEQFF	TRBJ2-1	TRBV9	many	TRBD2
TGTGCCAGCAGCTTAGGTCCCCAGTATGGCTACACCTTC	CASSLGPQYGYTF	TRBJ1-2	TRBV7-2	few	.
TGTGCCAGCAGCTCCGGACAGGGAATCACTGGGGCCAACGTCCTGACTTTC	CASSSGQGITGANVLTF	TRBJ2-6	TRBV11-2	many	TRBD1
TGTGCCAGCAGCTTGATTGTAGGCGGGGAGCTGTTTTTT	CASSLIVGGELFF	TRBJ2-2	TRBV5-4	.	.
TGTGCCAGCAGTGAAGCGCTTCTGGGACAGCAGGAAAAACTGTTTTTT	CASSEALLGQQEKLFF	TRBJ1-4	TRBV6-1	.	TRBD1
TGCAGCGTCCGGACCGGGAAAAATTACGAGCAGTACTTC	CSVRTGKNYEQYF	TRBJ2-7	TRBV29-1	few	.
TGTGCCAGCGAACATTTCTTGAGGGCAGAGACCCAGTACTTC	CASEHFLRAETQYF	TRBJ2-5	TRBV7-8	.	.
TGCAGCGTTGATCGAGGTCGGGTAGCGGGAGGCCTCCTAGAGACCCAGTACTTC	CSVDRGRVAGGLLETQYF	TRBJ2-5	TRBV29-1	many	TRBD2
TGTGCCAGCACCCTAGCGGGGAACACTGAAGCTTTCTTT	CASTLAGNTEAFF	TRBJ1-1	TRBV6-1	few	.
TGCAGTGCTAGTTTAGTAGTCGGGGAGCTGTTTTTT	CSASLVVGELFF	TRBJ2-2	TRBV20-1	.	.
TGTGCCACCAGTGAAATAGAGGGCTATGGCTACACCTTC	CATSEIEGYGYTF	TRBJ1-2	TRBV24-1	many	.
TGTGCCAGCAGCCCGGGACAGGGAGGAGACACCGGGGAGCTGTTTTTT	CASSPGQGGDTGELFF	TRBJ2-2	TRBV4-2	.	TRBD1
TGCAGTGCTAGAGTCGAGGACAGGGAAGCTCAGCCCCAGCATTTT	CSARVEDREAQPQHF	TRBJ1-5	TRBV20-1	many	TRBD1
TGTGCCAGCAGCGGACAGTTCCCCTCGGGCTCACCCCTCCACTTT	CASSGQFPSGSPLHF	TRBJ1-6	TRBV3-1	.	.
TGCGCCAGCCAATCAGGGACTGGGGCCAACGTCCTGACTTTC	CASQSGTGANVLTF	TRBJ2-6	TRBV5-1	.	.
TGTGCCAGCAGATATACCACCGGGGAGCTGTTTTTT	CASRYTTGELFF	TRBJ2-2	TRBV2	.	.
TGCAGCACTTGGAGACAGGGGACAAACGGCTACACCTTC	CSTWRQGTNGYTF	TRBJ1-2	TRBV29-1	.	TRBD1
TGTGCCAGCAGCTTACCGACAGGGGGTACTCATGGCTACACCTTC	CASSLPTGGTHGYTF	TRBJ1-2	TRBV5-4	.	TRBD1
TGTGCCAGCTCGGCGGGAGAACACACAGATACGCAGTATTTT	CASSAGEHTDTQYF	TRBJ2-3	TRBV5-4	.	TRBD2
TGCGCCAGCAGCTTGCTTGTCGGGAGGGCCTACAATGAGCAGTTCTTC	CASSLLVGRAYNEQFF	TRBJ2-1	TRBV5-1	few	TRBD2
TGTGCCAGCAGACCCAGCGGTGCAGACCTCTATGGCTACACCTTC	CASRPSGADLYGYTF	TRBJ1-2	TRBV7-9	.	.
TGTGCCAGCAGCTTGGGGCTAGGGTGGGAAGACACGCAGTATTTT	CASSLGLGWEDTQYF	TRBJ2-3	TRBV13	few	.
TGCGCCAGCAGGGAACAGGCTTCGGGGGAGACCCAGTACTTC	CASREQASGETQYF	TRBJ2-5	TRBV5-1	once	.
TGTGCCAGCAGCCAATTAAAAGGGGTTGCCTACAATGAGCAGTTCTTC	CASSQLKGVAYNEQFF	TRBJ2-1	TRBV16	few	.
TGTGCCAGCAGTCAAGGACAGAGGACTAGCACAGATACGCAGTATTTT	CASSQGQRTSTDTQYF	TRBJ2-3	TRBV27	few	.
TGTGCCACCAGTGATGGGTGGCCCCCACCAAACACCGGGGAGCTGTTTTTT	CATSDGWPPPNTGELFF	TRBJ2-2	TRBV24-1	many	.
TGTGCCAGCAGCTTGGGTTTTGGACAGGGGGCTTCCGGGGAGCTGTTTTTT	CASSLGFGQGASGELFF	TRBJ2-2	TRBV5-5	few	TRBD1
TGCAGTGCTACCGGGACAGGGAGAGTGCCCCAGCATTTT	CSATGTGRVPQHF	TRBJ1-5	TRBV20-1	many	TRBD1